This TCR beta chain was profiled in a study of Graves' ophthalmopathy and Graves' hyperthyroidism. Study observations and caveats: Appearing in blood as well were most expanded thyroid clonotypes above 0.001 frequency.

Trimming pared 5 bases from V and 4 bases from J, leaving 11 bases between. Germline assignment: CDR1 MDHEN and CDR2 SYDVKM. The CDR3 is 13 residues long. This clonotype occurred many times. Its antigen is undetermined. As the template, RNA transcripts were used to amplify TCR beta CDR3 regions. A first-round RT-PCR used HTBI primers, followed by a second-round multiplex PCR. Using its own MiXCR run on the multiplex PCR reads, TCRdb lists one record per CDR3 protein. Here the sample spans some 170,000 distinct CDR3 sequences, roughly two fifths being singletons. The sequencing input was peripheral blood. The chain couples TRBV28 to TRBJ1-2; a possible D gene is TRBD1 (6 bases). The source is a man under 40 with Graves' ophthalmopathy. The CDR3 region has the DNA TGTGCCAGCAGTAGTAGGGACACCTATGGCTACACCTTC. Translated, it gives CASSSRDTYGYTF.